This is a list of T cell receptor beta chains from one sample in a study of tumor and adjacent non-tumor tissue in lung cancer. TCRdb fed the multiplex PCR reads into MiXCR, producing one record per CDR3 protein. The table lists 47,000 or so distinct CDR3 sequences, roughly 67% of them singletons, with about 32% in the top ten. The specimen sequenced was distant non-tumor lung tissue. The source is a woman in her 70s with non-small cell lung cancer. The CDR3 runs from the conserved cysteine through the conserved F or W. Fields, in order: J gene, CDR3 length, D gene, V gene, clone size, CDR3 protein, CDR3 DNA. A D gene is named only where the DNA matches it firmly. Clone size is stated in some rows and not others, as once, few, many or a class when expanded.

TRBJ2-2	14	NA	TRBV29-1	few	CSVSIEDNTGELFF	TGCAGCGTTTCCATAGAGGATAACACTGGGGAGCTGTTTTTT
TRBJ2-1	12	NA	TRBV29-1	NA	CSMDGTYNEQFF	TGCAGCATGGACGGGACCTACAATGAGCAGTTCTTC
TRBJ1-1	12	NA	TRBV7-9	few	CASSSARTEAFF	TGTGCCAGCAGCTCCGCACGGACTGAAGCTTTCTTT
TRBJ2-1	16	NA	TRBV5-6	few	CASSLLSPWDYNEQFF	TGTGCCAGCAGCTTGCTGTCCCCCTGGGACTACAATGAGCAGTTCTTC
TRBJ2-1	13	NA	TRBV7-2	NA	CASSLASSYERFF	TGTGCCAGCAGCTTAGCGAGCAGTTATGAGCGGTTCTTC
TRBJ2-1	14	NA	TRBV19	NA	CASSISFSSNEQFF	TGTGCCAGTAGTATTTCCTTCTCTAGCAATGAGCAGTTCTTC
TRBJ2-1	15	NA	TRBV6-5	once	CASSHTSGGDNEQFF	TGTGCAAGCAGTCACACCTCCGGAGGAGACAATGAGCAGTTCTTC
TRBJ1-2	13	NA	TRBV29-1	NA	CSMGHPERDGYTF	TGCAGCATGGGACATCCGGAAAGGGATGGCTACACCTTC
TRBJ2-1	20	TRBD1	TRBV5-5	once	CASSLGQGQLVGVPYNEQFF	TGTGCCAGCAGCCTCGGACAGGGGCAGCTGGTGGGAGTCCCCTACAATGAGCAGTTCTTC
TRBJ2-3	16	TRBD2	TRBV11-3	NA	CAGSSGTSGRTDTQYF	TGTGCCGGCAGCAGCGGGACTAGTGGGAGGACAGATACGCAGTATTTT
TRBJ2-1	17	TRBD2	TRBV10-3	NA	CAISAPRRASGNYEQFF	TGTGCCATCAGTGCGCCCCGTCGAGCTAGCGGGAATTATGAGCAGTTCTTC
TRBJ2-5	15	TRBD2	TRBV6-5	NA	CAGSFGLAGEETQYF	TGTGCCGGCAGTTTCGGACTAGCGGGGGAAGAGACCCAGTATTTC
TRBJ2-2	14	NA	TRBV12-3/TRBV12-4	NA	CASTQTSAAGELFF	TGTGCCAGCACCCAGACATCGGCGGCAGGGGAGCTATTTTTT
TRBJ1-2	16	NA	TRBV29-1	NA	CSVEVLNGDPNYGYTF	TGTAGTGTTGAAGTGTTAAACGGAGACCCTAACTATGGCTACACCTTC
TRBJ2-6	17	TRBD2	TRBV6-2/TRBV6-3	NA	CAGTQLAGGPGANVLTF	TGTGCCGGCACGCAACTAGCGGGAGGGCCTGGAGCCAACGTCCTGACTTTC
TRBJ1-2	15	NA	TRBV4-1	NA	CANSQEGGANYDYTF	TGCGCCAACAGCCAAGAAGGGGGGGCTAACTATGACTACACCTTC
TRBJ1-1	16	NA	TRBV10-2	NA	CASSESPDITNTEAFF	TGCGCCAGTAGTGAGTCACCAGATATTACGAACACTGAAGCTTTCTTT
TRBJ2-7	16	TRBD1	TRBV28	many	CASRPRPRTGGFEQYF	TGTGCCAGCAGGCCTCGCCCAAGGACAGGGGGCTTCGAGCAGTACTTC
TRBJ1-3	15	NA	TRBV7-9	NA	CASSLTNDRGNTIYF	TGTGCCAGCAGTTTAACAAACGATCGGGGAAACACCATATATTTT
TRBJ1-1	14	NA	TRBV6-1	NA	CASNVGQLKTEAFF	TGTGCCAGCAATGTCGGACAGCTGAAGACTGAAGCTTTCTTT
TRBJ2-2	16	NA	TRBV4-2	NA	CAGSHDWATNIGELFF	TGTGCCGGCAGCCATGATTGGGCCACGAACATCGGGGAGCTGTTTTTT
TRBJ1-2	11	NA	TRBV29-1	NA	CSVGGQLDCTF	TGCAGCGTTGGCGGACAGCTTGACTGCACCTTC
TRBJ2-7	14	NA	TRBV11-2	few	CASKGSSNSDEQYF	TGTGCCAGCAAGGGGTCGTCGAACTCCGACGAGCAGTACTTC
TRBJ2-2	15	NA	TRBV6-6	NA	CASHLVGGDTGELFF	TGTGCCAGCCACTTAGTAGGAGGTGACACTGGGGAGCTGTTTTTT
TRBJ1-5	16	TRBD1	TRBV2	NA	CASCRTGGNSNQPQHF	TGTGCCAGCTGTCGCACAGGGGGCAATAGCAATCAGCCCCAGCATTTT
TRBJ2-2	14	TRBD1	TRBV30	many	CAWNRDRGTGELFF	TGTGCCTGGAACCGGGACAGGGGAACCGGGGAGCTGTTTTTT
TRBJ2-7	12	NA	TRBV13	many	CASSEGPREQYF	TGTGCCAGCAGCGAAGGCCCCCGGGAGCAGTACTTC
TRBJ1-2	15	NA	TRBV29-1	NA	CSVLVSPLLIYGYTF	TGCAGCGTCCTTGTCTCCCCACTACTCATCTATGGCTACACCTTC
TRBJ2-7	14	TRBD1	TRBV6-5	NA	CASSCGTGVDEQYF	TGTGCCAGCAGTTGCGGGACAGGGGTGGACGAGCAGTATTTC
TRBJ2-3	15	TRBD1	TRBV6-6	NA	CASNSGTEGADMQYF	TGTGCCAGCAATTCCGGGACAGAGGGTGCAGATATGCAGTATTTT
TRBJ2-1	12	NA	TRBV12-3/TRBV12-4	NA	CASKRPISDLFF	TGTGCCAGCAAACGACCCATATCGGATCTGTTCTTC